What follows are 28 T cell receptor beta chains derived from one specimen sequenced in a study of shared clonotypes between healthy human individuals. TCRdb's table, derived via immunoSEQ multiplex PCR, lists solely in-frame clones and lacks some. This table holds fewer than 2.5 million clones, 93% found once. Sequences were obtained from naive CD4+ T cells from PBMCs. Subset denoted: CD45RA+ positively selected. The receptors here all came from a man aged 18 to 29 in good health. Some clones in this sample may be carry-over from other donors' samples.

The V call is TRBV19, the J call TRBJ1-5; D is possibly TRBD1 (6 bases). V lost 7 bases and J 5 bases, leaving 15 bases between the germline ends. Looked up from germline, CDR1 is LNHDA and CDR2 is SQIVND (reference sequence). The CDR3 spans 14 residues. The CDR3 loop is CASNPQAGDQPQHF. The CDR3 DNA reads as TGTGCCAGTAACCCACAGGCAGGGGATCAGCCCCAGCATTTT. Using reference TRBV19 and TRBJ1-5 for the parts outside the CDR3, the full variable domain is DGGITQSPKYLFRKEGQNVTLSCEQNLNHDAMYWYRQDPGQGLRLIYYSQIVNDFQKGDIAEGYSVSREKKESFPLTVTSAQKNPTAFYLCASNPQAGDQPQHFGDGTRLSIL.

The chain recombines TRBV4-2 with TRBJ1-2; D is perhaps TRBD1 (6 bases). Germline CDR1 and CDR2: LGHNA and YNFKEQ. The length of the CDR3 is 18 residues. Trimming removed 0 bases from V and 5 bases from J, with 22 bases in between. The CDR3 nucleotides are TGTGCCAGCAGCCAAGATTTGGGGGGGGCGCCGGACTTGTATGGCTACACCTTC. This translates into CASSQDLGGAPDLYGYTF.

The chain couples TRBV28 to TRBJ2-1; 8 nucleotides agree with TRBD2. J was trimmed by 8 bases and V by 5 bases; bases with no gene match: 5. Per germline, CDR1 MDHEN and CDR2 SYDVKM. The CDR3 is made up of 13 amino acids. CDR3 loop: CASSISSGHEQFF. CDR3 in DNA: TGTGCCAGCAGTATATCTAGCGGGCATGAGCAGTTCTTC.

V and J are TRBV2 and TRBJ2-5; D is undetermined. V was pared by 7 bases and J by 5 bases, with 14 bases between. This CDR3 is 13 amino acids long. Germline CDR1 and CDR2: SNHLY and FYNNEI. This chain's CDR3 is CASKIQAGETQYF. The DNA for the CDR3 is TGTGCCAGCAAAATCCAGGCTGGGGAGACCCAGTACTTC.

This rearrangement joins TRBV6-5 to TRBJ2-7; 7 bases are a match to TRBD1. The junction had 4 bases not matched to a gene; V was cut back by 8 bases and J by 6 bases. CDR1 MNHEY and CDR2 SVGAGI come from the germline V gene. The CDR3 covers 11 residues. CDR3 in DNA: TGTGCCAGCGTTCGGGACAGCGAGCAGTACTTC. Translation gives CASVRDSEQYF.

CDR3 protein: CASSLVDRGPYGYTF. The CDR3 region has the DNA TGTGCCAGCAGCTTAGTGGACAGGGGGCCCTATGGCTACACCTTC. The chain links TRBV7-2 to TRBJ1-2; 11 nucleotides match TRBD1. The V and J ends lost 1 base and 4 bases, in that order; junction bases with no gene match: 2. The germline gives CDR1 SGHTA, CDR2 FQGNSA. The length of the CDR3 is 15 residues.

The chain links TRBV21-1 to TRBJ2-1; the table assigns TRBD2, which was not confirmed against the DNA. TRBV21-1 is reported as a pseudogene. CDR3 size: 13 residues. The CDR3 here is CASSPATSGEQFF. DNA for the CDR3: TGTGCCAGCAGCCCCGCGACTAGCGGCGAGCAGTTCTTC.

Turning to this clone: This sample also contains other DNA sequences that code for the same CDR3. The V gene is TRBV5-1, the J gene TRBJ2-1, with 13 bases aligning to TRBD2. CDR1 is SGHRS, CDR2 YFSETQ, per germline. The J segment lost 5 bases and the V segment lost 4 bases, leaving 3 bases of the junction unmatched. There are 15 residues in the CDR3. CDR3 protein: CASSGLAGADNEQFF. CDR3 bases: TGCGCCAGCAGCGGACTAGCGGGGGCTGACAATGAGCAGTTCTTC.

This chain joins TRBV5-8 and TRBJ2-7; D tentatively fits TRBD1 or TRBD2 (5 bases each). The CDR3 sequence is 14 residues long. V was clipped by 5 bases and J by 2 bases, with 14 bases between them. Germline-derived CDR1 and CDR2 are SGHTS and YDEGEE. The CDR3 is CASSYRDRTYEQYF. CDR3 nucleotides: TGTGCCAGCAGTTACCGGGACCGTACCTACGAGCAGTACTTC.

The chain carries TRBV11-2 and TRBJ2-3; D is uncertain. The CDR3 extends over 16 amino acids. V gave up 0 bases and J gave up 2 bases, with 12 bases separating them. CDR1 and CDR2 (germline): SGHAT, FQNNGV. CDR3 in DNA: TGTGCCAGCAGCTTAGACCTCTCGCAACCCACAGATACGCAGTATTTT. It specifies CASSLDLSQPTDTQYF.

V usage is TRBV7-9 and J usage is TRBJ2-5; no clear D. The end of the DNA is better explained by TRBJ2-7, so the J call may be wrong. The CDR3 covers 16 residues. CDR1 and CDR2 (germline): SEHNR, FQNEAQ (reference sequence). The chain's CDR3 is CASSHLLPGTLYEQYF. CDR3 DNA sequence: TGTGCCAGCAGCCACTTACTTCCTGGCACCCTTTACGAGCAGTACTTC.

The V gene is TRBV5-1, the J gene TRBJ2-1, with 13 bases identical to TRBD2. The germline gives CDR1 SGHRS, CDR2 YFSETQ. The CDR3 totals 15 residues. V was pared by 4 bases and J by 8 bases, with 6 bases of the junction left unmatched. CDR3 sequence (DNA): TGCGCCAGCAGCCTGACTAGCGGGAGGACAGATGAGCAGTTCTTC. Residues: CASSLTSGRTDEQFF.

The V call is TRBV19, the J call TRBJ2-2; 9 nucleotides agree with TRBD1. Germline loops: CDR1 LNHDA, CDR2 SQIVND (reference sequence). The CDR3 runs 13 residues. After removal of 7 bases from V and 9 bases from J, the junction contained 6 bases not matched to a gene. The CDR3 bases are TGTGCCAGTACGGACAGGGGAATCCGGGAGCTGTTTTTT. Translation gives CASTDRGIRELFF.

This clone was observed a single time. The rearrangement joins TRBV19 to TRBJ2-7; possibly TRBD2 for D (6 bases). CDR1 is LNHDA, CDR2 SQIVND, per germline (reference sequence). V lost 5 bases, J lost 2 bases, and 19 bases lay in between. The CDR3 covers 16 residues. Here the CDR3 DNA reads TGTGCCAGTAGTCGTTCCCTCCTCGGGAGCCCCTACGAGCAGTACTTC. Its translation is CASSRSLLGSPYEQYF.

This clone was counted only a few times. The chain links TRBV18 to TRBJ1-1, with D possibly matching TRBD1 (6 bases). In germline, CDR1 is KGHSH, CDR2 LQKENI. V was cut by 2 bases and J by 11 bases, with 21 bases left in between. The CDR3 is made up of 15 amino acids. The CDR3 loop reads CASSPVTGQNVEAFF. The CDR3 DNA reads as TGTGCCAGCTCACCAGTTACAGGGCAGAATGTCGAGGCTTTCTTT.

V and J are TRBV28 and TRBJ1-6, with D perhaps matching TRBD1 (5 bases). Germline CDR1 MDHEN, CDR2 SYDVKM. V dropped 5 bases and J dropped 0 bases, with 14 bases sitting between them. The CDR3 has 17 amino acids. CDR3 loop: CASSAGTGSSYNSPLHF. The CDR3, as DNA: TGTGCCAGCAGTGCGGGGACGGGCAGCTCCTATAATTCACCCCTCCACTTT.

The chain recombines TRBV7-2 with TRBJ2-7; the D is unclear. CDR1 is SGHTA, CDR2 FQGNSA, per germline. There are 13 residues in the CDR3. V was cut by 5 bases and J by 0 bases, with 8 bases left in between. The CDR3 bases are TGTGCCAGCAGCCGCCCCGCCTCCTACGAGCAGTACTTC. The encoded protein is CASSRPASYEQYF. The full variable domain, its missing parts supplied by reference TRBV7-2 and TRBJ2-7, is GAGVSQSPSNKVTEKGKDVELRCDPISGHTALYWYRQSLGQGLEFLIYFQGNSAPDKSGLPSDRFSAERTGGSVSTLTIQRTQQEDSAVYLCASSRPASYEQYFGPGTRLTVT.

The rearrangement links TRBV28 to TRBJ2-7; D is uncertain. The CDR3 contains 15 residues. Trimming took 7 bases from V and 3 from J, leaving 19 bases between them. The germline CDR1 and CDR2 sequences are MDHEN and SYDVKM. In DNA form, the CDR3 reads TGTGCCAGCACCCCCCGTAGCAATTACGACTACGAGCAGTACTTC. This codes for CASTPRSNYDYEQYF.

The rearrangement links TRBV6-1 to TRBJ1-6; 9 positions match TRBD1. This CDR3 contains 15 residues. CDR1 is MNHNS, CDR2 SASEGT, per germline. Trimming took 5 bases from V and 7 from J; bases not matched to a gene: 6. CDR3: CASSLQGASNSPLHF. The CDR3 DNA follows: TGTGCCAGCAGTTTACAGGGGGCATCCAATTCACCCCTCCACTTT.

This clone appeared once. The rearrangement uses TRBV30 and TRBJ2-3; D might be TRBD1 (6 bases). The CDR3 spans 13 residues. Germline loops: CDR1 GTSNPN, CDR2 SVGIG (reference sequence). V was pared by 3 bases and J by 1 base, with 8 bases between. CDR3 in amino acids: CAWSRQGTDTQYF. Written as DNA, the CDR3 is TGTGCCTGGAGCCGACAGGGCACAGATACGCAGTATTTT. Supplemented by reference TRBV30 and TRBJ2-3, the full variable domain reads SQTIHQWPATLVQPVGSPLSLECTVEGTSNPNLYWYRQAAGRGLQLLFYSVGIGQISSEVPQNLSASRPQDRQFILSSKKLLLSDSGFYLCAWSRQGTDTQYFGPGTRLTVL.

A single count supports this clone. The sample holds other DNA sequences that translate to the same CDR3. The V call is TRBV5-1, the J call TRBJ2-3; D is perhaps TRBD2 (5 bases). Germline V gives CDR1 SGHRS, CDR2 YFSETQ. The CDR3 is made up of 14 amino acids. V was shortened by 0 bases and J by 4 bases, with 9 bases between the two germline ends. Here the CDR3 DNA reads TGCGCCAGCAGCTTGGTTGCGGGCGCAGATACGCAGTATTTT. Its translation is CASSLVAGADTQYF. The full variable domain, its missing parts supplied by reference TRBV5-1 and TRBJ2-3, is KAGVTQTPRYLIKTRGQQVTLSCSPISGHRSVSWYQQTPGQGLQFLFEYFSETQRNKGNFPGRFSGRQFSNSRSEMNVSTLELGDSALYLCASSLVAGADTQYFGPGTRLTVL.

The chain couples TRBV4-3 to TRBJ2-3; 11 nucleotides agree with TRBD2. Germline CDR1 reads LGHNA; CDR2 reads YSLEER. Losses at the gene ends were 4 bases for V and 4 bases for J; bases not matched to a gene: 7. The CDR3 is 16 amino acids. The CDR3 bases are TGCGCCAGCAGCCGGGAAACTAGCGGGAGCGCAGATACGCAGTATTTT. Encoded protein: CASSRETSGSADTQYF.

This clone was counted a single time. CDR3: CAWVSHRGKEQYF. The DNA for the CDR3 is TGTGCCTGGGTAAGCCACAGGGGGAAGGAGCAGTACTTC. The chain is built from TRBV30 and TRBJ2-7; the match to TRBD1 covers 8 bases. Germline V lookup: CDR1 GTSNPN, CDR2 SVGIG (reference sequence). The J segment lost 7 bases and the V segment lost 5 bases, leaving 10 bases of the junction unmatched. This CDR3 is built from 13 residues.

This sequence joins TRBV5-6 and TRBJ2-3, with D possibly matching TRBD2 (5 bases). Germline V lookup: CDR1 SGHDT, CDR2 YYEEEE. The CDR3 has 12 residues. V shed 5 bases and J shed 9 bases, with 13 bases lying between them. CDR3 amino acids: CASSSRTDTQYF. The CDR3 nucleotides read TGTGCCAGCAGTTCCCGGACTGACACGCAGTATTTT.

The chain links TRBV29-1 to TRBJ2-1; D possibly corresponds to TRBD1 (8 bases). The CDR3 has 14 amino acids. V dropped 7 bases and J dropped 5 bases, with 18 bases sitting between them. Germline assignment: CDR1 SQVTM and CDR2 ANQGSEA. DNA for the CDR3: TGCAGCGGCAAACAGGGGGGGACCCACAATGAGCAGTTCTTC. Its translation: CSGKQGGTHNEQFF.

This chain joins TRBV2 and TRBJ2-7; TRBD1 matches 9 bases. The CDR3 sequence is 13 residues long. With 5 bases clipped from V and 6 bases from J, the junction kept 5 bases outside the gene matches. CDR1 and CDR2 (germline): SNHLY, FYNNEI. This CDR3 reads CASSTGQGREQYF. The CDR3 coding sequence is TGTGCCAGCAGTACGGGACAGGGCCGCGAGCAGTACTTC.

The CDR3, as DNA: TGTGCCAGCACGTTCGGCGGGGGTTCCTCTCTTGGATATGGCTACACCTTC. Protein: CASTFGGGSSLGYGYTF. The chain couples TRBV28 to TRBJ1-2, with D possibly TRBD1 on 5 matching bases. Germline CDR1 and CDR2: MDHEN and SYDVKM. V shed 7 bases and J shed 5 bases, with 26 bases lying between them. The CDR3 is made up of 17 amino acids.

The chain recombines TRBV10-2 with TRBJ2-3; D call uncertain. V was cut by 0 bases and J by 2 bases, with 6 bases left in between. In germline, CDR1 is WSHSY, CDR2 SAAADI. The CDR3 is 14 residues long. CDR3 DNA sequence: TGCGCCAGCAGTGAGTCTAAACCCACAGATACGCAGTATTTT. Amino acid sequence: CASSESKPTDTQYF.